The 29 T cell receptor beta chains given below trace back to one sample, sequenced in a study of T cells in localized non-small cell lung cancer. Measured with immunoSEQ multiplex PCR; TCRdb has only the in-frame clones, and not every one. Found here are more than 8,000 clones, 50% to 60% of them singletons; the top ten hold under 8%. The material sequenced was lymph node tissue, taken before any cancer treatment. Receptors were obtained from a male donor at least 60 years old with stage I squamous cell lung carcinoma.

The V call is TRBV9, the J call TRBJ2-2; D perhaps matches TRBD1 (6 bases). Trimming took 3 bases from V and 6 from J, leaving 9 bases between them. The CDR3 consists of 13 residues. From germline, CDR1 is SGDLS and CDR2 YYNGEE. CDR3 coding DNA: TGTGCCAGCAGCGAACAGGGCCCCGGGGAGCTGTTTTTT. This encodes CASSEQGPGELFF.

The genes are TRBV5-1 and TRBJ2-7; possible D gene TRBD1, 6 bases. This CDR3 contains 14 residues. V gave up 4 bases and J gave up 3 bases, with 14 bases separating them. The germline gives CDR1 SGHRS, CDR2 YFSETQ. CDR3 loop: CASSPGTNLYEQYF. The CDR3 DNA sequence: TGCGCCAGCAGCCCCGGGACAAACCTCTACGAGCAGTACTTC.

The chain has TRBV10-2 and TRBJ2-7; 8 positions agree with TRBD1. The CDR3 has 13 amino acids. Germline V CDR1 and CDR2: WSHSY, SAAADI. Trimming took 8 bases from V and 4 from J; bases not matched to a gene: 7. The CDR3 here is CASRGTGGYEQYF. The CDR3, as DNA: TGCGCCAGCCGGGGGACAGGAGGGTACGAGCAGTACTTC.

The J gene is TRBJ2-7, the V gene TRBV29-1, with D possibly matching TRBD1 (6 bases). CDR3 length: 15 residues. Between the trimmed V and J ends, which lost 4 bases and 0 bases, there was a span of 16 bases. Looked up from germline, CDR1 is SQVTM and CDR2 is ANQGSEA. The CDR3 DNA reads as TGCAGCGTTGGGGCGGACAGCGTCAGCTCCTACGAGCAGTACTTC. This translates into CSVGADSVSSYEQYF.

The J gene is TRBJ2-1, the V gene TRBV9; D not certain. CDR1 is SGDLS, CDR2 YYNGEE, per germline. The CDR3 is 12 residues long. Trimming removed 4 bases at V and 9 bases at J, with 11 bases between. The CDR3 nucleotides are TGTGCCAGCAGCTACGAGACTCCTGAGCAGTTCTTC. Protein sequence: CASSYETPEQFF.

The V gene is TRBV19, the J gene TRBJ2-3; 8 positions match TRBD2. V lost 6 bases, J lost 4 bases, and 9 bases stayed unmatched. The CDR3 runs to 15 residues. Germline V CDR1 and CDR2: LNHDA, SQIVND (reference sequence). The CDR3 DNA reads TGTGCCAGTAGCTATAGCGGGATGGGGGCAGATACGCAGTATTTT. It translates to CASSYSGMGADTQYF.

The V and J genes are TRBV28 and TRBJ1-1; D is unclear. The length of the CDR3 is 13 residues. Trimming took off 5 bases at V and 1 base at J, with 8 bases between the two ends. Germline V gene sequence: CDR1 MDHEN, CDR2 SYDVKM. CDR3 protein: CASSLVGNTEAFF. CDR3 nucleotide sequence: TGTGCCAGCAGTCTCGTGGGGAACACTGAAGCTTTCTTT.

V gene TRBV9 combines with J gene TRBJ2-7, with D perhaps matching TRBD1 (6 bases). CDR3 length: 15 amino acids. Per germline, CDR1 SGDLS and CDR2 YYNGEE. The V end was cut by 0 bases, the J end by 3 bases, with 13 bases between. The CDR3 DNA is TGTGCCAGCAGCGTAGACCCAGGGGATCTCTACGAGCAGTACTTC. Translation: CASSVDPGDLYEQYF. Variable domain in full (rest from reference TRBV9 and TRBJ2-7): DSGVTQTPKHLITATGQRVTLRCSPRSGDLSVYWYQQSLDQGLQFLIQYYNGEERAKGNILERFSAQQFPDLHSELNLSSLELGDSALYFCASSVDPGDLYEQYFGPGTRLTVT.

Details on this clone: Germline is not matched at one junction end, which may reflect a read error. J is TRBJ1-5 and V is TRBV10-3, with D maybe TRBD1 (5 bases). CDR1 and CDR2 (germline): ENHRY, SYGVKD. The CDR3 sequence is 14 residues long. The CDR3 nucleotides read TGTGCCAGCAGTGAGATGGGACGCGATCAGCCCCAGCATTTT. Translation: CASSEMGRDQPQHF.

The rearrangement links TRBV14 to TRBJ1-2, with D possibly TRBD1 on 5 matching bases. This CDR3 spans 13 amino acids. Looked up from germline, CDR1 is SGHDN and CDR2 is FVKESK. Between the trimmed V and J ends, which lost 2 bases and 8 bases, there was a span of 12 bases. The CDR3 loop is CASSQYSSGGYTF. The CDR3 nucleotides read TGTGCCAGCAGCCAATACTCCTCAGGGGGCTACACCTTC.

The V and J genes are TRBV27 and TRBJ1-5, with 7 bases fitting TRBD1. CDR3 length: 16 amino acids. V lost 2 bases to trimming and J lost 1 base; unmatched junction nucleotides: 5. CDR1 and CDR2 (germline): MNHEY, SMNVEV (reference sequence). The CDR3 coding sequence is TGTGCCAGCAGTTTAACAGGGGCTCCGAGCAATCAGCCCCAGCATTTT. It specifies CASSLTGAPSNQPQHF.

This clone was seen a few times. This chain connects TRBV6-8 to TRBJ1-3; 8 nucleotides line up with TRBD1. J lost 0 bases, V lost 10 bases, and 11 bases had no gene match. CDR3 length: 16 amino acids. Germline V gene lookup returns CDR1 MNHGY and CDR2 SAAAGT. CDR3 region: CATWGGTGLSGNTIYF. The CDR3 DNA sequence: TGTGCCACCTGGGGGGGGACAGGCCTCTCTGGAAACACCATATATTTT.

The rearrangement uses TRBV10-3 and TRBJ1-1; the match to TRBD1 covers 7 bases. CDR1 is ENHRY and CDR2 is SYGVKD in the germline V gene. Trimming at V came to 2 bases and at J to 6 bases, leaving 6 bases not matched to a gene. The CDR3 consists of 14 residues. The CDR3 DNA sequence: TGTGCCATCAGTGAGCGTGGGCAGGGGGCTGAAGCTTTCTTT. The encoded protein is CAISERGQGAEAFF.

A single count supports this clone. This chain's CDR3 is CASSTKANSYNEQFF. CDR3 nucleotides: TGTGCCAGCTCGACCAAGGCTAACTCCTACAATGAGCAGTTCTTC. The chain combines TRBV18 with TRBJ2-1; D uncertain. Looked up from germline, CDR1 is KGHSH and CDR2 is LQKENI. The CDR3 has 15 amino acids. Trimming shortened V by 6 bases and J by 0 bases, and 12 bases separated the two germline ends.

The chain couples TRBV27 to TRBJ2-3; no clear D. The CDR3 totals 15 residues. In germline, CDR1 is MNHEY, CDR2 SMNVEV (reference sequence). V lost 6 bases, J lost 2 bases, and 15 bases lay in between. In DNA, the CDR3 is TGTGCCAGCAGATCCCTCGGACCCGCCACAGATACGCAGTATTTT. It specifies CASRSLGPATDTQYF.

This clone was seen a handful of times. The chain employs TRBV2 and TRBJ2-7; TRBD2 might be the D (7 bases). Trimming stripped 6 bases from V and 5 bases from J, with 14 bases between. The CDR3 runs 13 residues. Germline V gene sequence: CDR1 SNHLY, CDR2 FYNNEI. CDR3 region: CASRVQGGHEQYF. Here the CDR3 DNA reads TGTGCCAGCAGGGTACAGGGAGGGCACGAGCAGTACTTC.

The count of this clone is one. V and J are TRBV30 and TRBJ1-3; a weak D match, TRBD1 (5 bases). Germline V CDR1 and CDR2: GTSNPN, SVGIG (reference sequence). CDR3 length: 14 residues. Trimming removed 0 bases from V and 1 base from J, with 7 bases in between. The CDR3 DNA sequence: TGTGCCTGGAGTGTATGGGGGTCTGGAAACACCATATATTTT. Its translation is CAWSVWGSGNTIYF.

V usage is TRBV30 and J usage is TRBJ2-3; perhaps D is TRBD1 or TRBD2 (5 bases each). Germline V gene sequence: CDR1 GTSNPN, CDR2 SVGIG (reference sequence). This CDR3 is 12 amino acids long. V lost 6 bases and J 7 bases, leaving 14 bases between the germline ends. Here the CDR3 reads CACQDGTYTQYF. The DNA for the CDR3 is TGTGCCTGTCAGGACGGGACCTATACGCAGTATTTT.

This clone was recorded a few times. Mismatch with germline at one junction end may stem from a read error. The DNA for the CDR3 is TGTGCCATCAGTGATCACCAGACCCAGTACTTC. This gives the protein CAISDHQTQYF. The chain combines TRBV6-7 with TRBJ2-5; D uncertain. TRBV6-7 falls under the ORF class, with uncertain function. The CDR3 is 11 amino acids.

The V and J genes are TRBV29-1 and TRBJ2-5; D unresolved. Trimming cost V 6 bases and J 7 bases, with 15 bases left between them. Per the germline V gene, CDR1 is SQVTM and CDR2 is ANQGSEA. The CDR3 contains 12 residues. The CDR3 region is CSVGDPRGTQYF. The CDR3 coding sequence is TGCAGCGTAGGAGATCCAAGAGGGACCCAGTACTTC. The full variable domain, completed using reference TRBV29-1 and TRBJ2-5, is SAVISQKPSRDICQRGTSLTIQCQVDSQVTMMFWYRQQPGQSLTLIATANQGSEATYESGFVIDKFPISRPNLTFSTLTVSNMSPEDSSIYLCSVGDPRGTQYFGPGTRLLVL.

CDR3 nucleotide sequence: TGTGCCAGCAGTATCAGCTACAGCCCCCTCGGCTACACCTTC. It is translated as CASSISYSPLGYTF. The rearrangement joins TRBV28 to TRBJ1-2, with no clear D. CDR3 length equals 14 residues. Per germline, CDR1 MDHEN and CDR2 SYDVKM. The V gene lost 5 bases and the J gene lost 8 bases, with 18 bases spanning the gap.

This rearrangement joins TRBV28 to TRBJ1-1; D ambiguous. Germline CDR1 MDHEN, CDR2 SYDVKM. This CDR3 has 12 amino acids. The ends were cut back, 5 bases at V and 1 base at J, with 5 bases in the middle. The CDR3 DNA is TGTGCCAGCAGTGGGTCGAACACTGAAGCTTTCTTT. This translates into CASSGSNTEAFF.

This clone was observed a handful of times. The V call is TRBV7-6, the J call TRBJ2-3; 10 bases agree with TRBD1. The trim removed 4 bases at V and 2 bases at J, leaving 3 bases unmatched. The CDR3 is 15 residues long. CDR1 is SGHVS, CDR2 FNYEAQ, per germline. CDR3 in DNA: TGTGCCAGCAGCTCCGGGACAGGGGACACAGATACGCAGTATTTT. Amino acids: CASSSGTGDTDTQYF.

A few counts support this clone. This sequence joins TRBV1 and TRBJ2-5; TRBD2 is the table's D call and was not checked against the DNA. TRBV1 is shown as a pseudogene. This CDR3 region has 17 residues. CDR3 nucleotide sequence: TGCGCTAGCAGCCAAGCTTTGGGGGGAGTAGGGCAAGAGACCCAGTACTTC. Its protein is CASSQALGGVGQETQYF.

V usage is TRBV11-3 and J usage is TRBJ2-3, with D perhaps matching TRBD2 (6 bases). Germline lookup yields CDR1 SGHNT and CDR2 YENEEA. CDR3 length equals 17 residues. V lost 1 base and J lost 0, with 14 bases in between. The DNA of the CDR3 is TGTGCCAGCAGCTTAGGGGTTAGCGGCTCTAGCACAGATACGCAGTATTTT. Translating it yields CASSLGVSGSSTDTQYF.

A few counts support this clone. The chain links TRBV29-1 to TRBJ1-1; D not certain. Germline V lookup: CDR1 SQVTM, CDR2 ANQGSEA. The germline V and J ends were trimmed by 1 base and 8 bases, with 11 bases remaining between them. The CDR3 has 12 residues. This CDR3 reads CSVEGLKLEAFF. The CDR3 nucleotides are TGCAGCGTTGAAGGACTCAAACTCGAAGCTTTCTTT.

The chain links TRBV18 to TRBJ2-6; 13 bases are shared with TRBD2. Germline CDR1 reads KGHSH; CDR2 reads LQKENI. V lost 6 bases, J lost 0 bases, and 2 bases stayed unmatched. This CDR3 is built from 17 residues. As DNA, the CDR3 is TGTGCCAGCTCTAGGACTAGCGGGGGCTCTGGGGCCAACGTCCTGACTTTC. It specifies CASSRTSGGSGANVLTF.

In its sample, this clone was seen once. The CDR3 here is CASGRGSTDTQYF. The CDR3 DNA is TGTGCCAGCGGTAGGGGAAGCACAGATACGCAGTATTTT. V and J are TRBV28 and TRBJ2-3; possibly TRBD1 for D (5 bases). Germline CDR1 MDHEN, CDR2 SYDVKM. The CDR3 sequence is 13 residues long. Trimming stripped 8 bases from V and 0 bases from J, with 9 bases between. Supplemented by reference TRBV28 and TRBJ2-3, the full variable domain reads DVKVTQSSRYLVKRTGEKVFLECVQDMDHENMFWYRQDPGLGLRLIYFSYDVKMKEKGDIPEGYSVSREKKERFSLILESASTNQTSMYLCASGRGSTDTQYFGPGTRLTVL.

This clone qualifies as medium-sized. The chain recombines TRBV11-3 with TRBJ1-1; D possibly corresponds to TRBD1 (5 bases). The ends were cut back, 4 bases at V and 4 bases at J, with 13 bases in the middle. CDR1 and CDR2 (germline): SGHNT, YENEEA. This CDR3 has 14 residues. The DNA of the CDR3 is TGTGCCAGCAGCTGGGAAGGGGTGGGCACTGAAGCTTTCTTT. Amino acids: CASSWEGVGTEAFF.